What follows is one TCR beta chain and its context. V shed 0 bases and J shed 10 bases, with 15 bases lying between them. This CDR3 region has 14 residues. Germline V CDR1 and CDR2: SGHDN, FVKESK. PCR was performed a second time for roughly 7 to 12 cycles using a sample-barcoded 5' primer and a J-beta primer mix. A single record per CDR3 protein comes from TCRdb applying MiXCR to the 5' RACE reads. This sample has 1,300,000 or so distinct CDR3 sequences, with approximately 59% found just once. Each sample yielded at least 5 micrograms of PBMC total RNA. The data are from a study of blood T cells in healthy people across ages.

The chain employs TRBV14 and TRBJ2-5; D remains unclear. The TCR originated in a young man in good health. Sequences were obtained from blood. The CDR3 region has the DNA TGTGCCAGCAGCCAAGATCGAGGACCTAGTGGCCAGTACTTC. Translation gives CASSQDRGPSGQYF.